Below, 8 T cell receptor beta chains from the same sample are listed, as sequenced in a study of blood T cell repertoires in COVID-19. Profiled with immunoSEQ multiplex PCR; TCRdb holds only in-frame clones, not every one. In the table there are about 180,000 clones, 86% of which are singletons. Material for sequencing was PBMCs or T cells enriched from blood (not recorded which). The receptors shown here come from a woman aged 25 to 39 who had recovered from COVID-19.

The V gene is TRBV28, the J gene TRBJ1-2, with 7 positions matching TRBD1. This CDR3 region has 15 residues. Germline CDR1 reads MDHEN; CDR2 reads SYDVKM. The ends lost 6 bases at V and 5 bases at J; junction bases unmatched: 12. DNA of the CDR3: TGTGCCAGCAGGCCTGACAGGGTTTTCCTTTATGGCTACACCTTC. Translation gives CASRPDRVFLYGYTF.

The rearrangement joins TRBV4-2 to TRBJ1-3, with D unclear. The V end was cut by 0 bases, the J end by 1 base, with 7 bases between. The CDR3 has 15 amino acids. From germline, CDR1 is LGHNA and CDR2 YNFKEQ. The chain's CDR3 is CASSQDSVSGNTIYF. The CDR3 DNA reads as TGTGCCAGCAGCCAAGATAGTGTATCTGGAAACACCATATATTTT.

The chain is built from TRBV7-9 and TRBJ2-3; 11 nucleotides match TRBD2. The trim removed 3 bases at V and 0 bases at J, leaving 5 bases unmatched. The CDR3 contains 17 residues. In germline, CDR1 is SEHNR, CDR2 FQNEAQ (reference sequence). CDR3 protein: CASSLGTSGTSTDTQYF. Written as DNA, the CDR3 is TGTGCCAGCAGCTTGGGGACTAGCGGAACTAGCACAGATACGCAGTATTTT. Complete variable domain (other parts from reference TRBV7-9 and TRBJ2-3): DTGVSQNPRHKITKRGQNVTFRCDPISEHNRLYWYRQTLGQGPEFLTYFQNEAQLEKSRLLSDRFSAERPKGSFSTLEIQRTEQGDSAMYLCASSLGTSGTSTDTQYFGPGTRLTVL.

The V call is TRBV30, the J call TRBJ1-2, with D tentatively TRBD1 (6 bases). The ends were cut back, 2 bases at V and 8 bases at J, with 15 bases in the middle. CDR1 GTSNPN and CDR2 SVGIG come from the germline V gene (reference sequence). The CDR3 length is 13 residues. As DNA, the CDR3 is TGTGCCTGGAGTAACCACAGGGAAGGGGGCTACACCTTC. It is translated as CAWSNHREGGYTF.

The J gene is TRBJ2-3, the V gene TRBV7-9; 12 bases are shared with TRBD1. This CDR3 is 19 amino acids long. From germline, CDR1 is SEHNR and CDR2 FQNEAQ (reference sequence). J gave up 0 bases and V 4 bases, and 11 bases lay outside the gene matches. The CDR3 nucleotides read TGTGCCAGCAGCTCCCTACCGGGACAGGGGGCGCCGAGCACAGATACGCAGTATTTT. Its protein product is CASSSLPGQGAPSTDTQYF. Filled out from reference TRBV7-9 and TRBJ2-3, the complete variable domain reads DTGVSQNPRHKITKRGQNVTFRCDPISEHNRLYWYRQTLGQGPEFLTYFQNEAQLEKSRLLSDRFSAERPKGSFSTLEIQRTEQGDSAMYLCASSSLPGQGAPSTDTQYFGPGTRLTVL.

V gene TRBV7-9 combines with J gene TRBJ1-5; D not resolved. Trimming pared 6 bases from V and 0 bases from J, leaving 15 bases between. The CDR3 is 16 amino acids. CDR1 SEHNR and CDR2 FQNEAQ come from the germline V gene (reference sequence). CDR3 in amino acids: CASRPLEAYSNQPQHF. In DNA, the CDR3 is TGTGCCAGCAGACCCCTCGAAGCATATAGCAATCAGCCCCAGCATTTT.

CDR3 sequence reads: CATSDVDTDEQYF. The CDR3, as DNA: TGTGCCACCAGTGATGTTGATACGGACGAGCAGTACTTC. The chain employs TRBV24-1 and TRBJ2-7; D ambiguous. The V gene lost 3 bases and the J gene lost 5 bases, with 10 bases spanning the gap. The CDR3 has 13 residues. CDR1 is KGHDR, CDR2 SFDVKD, per germline.

CDR3 in DNA: TGTGCCAGCTCCCTTGGCAGGGACAGGGGCAATTCACCCCTCCACTTT. Translating it yields CASSLGRDRGNSPLHF. This chain joins TRBV18 and TRBJ1-6; TRBD1 aligns across 10 bases. Germline V gives CDR1 KGHSH, CDR2 LQKENI. The V segment lost 6 bases and the J segment 7 bases; nucleotides outside the gene matches: 9. The CDR3 has 16 residues.